This is a list of T cell receptor beta chains from one sample in a study of blood T cell repertoires in COVID-19. The table came from immunoSEQ multiplex PCR; TCRdb's copy has only in-frame clones and leaves some out. The repertoire holds roughly 400,000 clones, with approximately 87% as singletons. Sequenced: PBMCs or T cells enriched from blood (not recorded which). Receptors originate from a woman in her 50s who had recovered from COVID-19. CDR3s include the opening cysteine and the closing phenylalanine or tryptophan. Each record gives: CDR3 protein, CDR3 DNA, J gene, D gene, clone size, V gene. A D gene is named only where the DNA matches it firmly. Clone size is given for some rows only: seen once, a few or many times, or a class if the clone is expanded.

cdr3_aa: CASSQKTSGAQETQYF
cdr3_nt: TGTGCCAGCAGCCAAAAAACTAGCGGGGCACAAGAGACCCAGTACTTC
j_call: TRBJ2-5
d_call: TRBD2
clone_size: .
v_call: TRBV3-1/TRBV3-2

cdr3_aa: CASSLMRNYGYTF
cdr3_nt: TGTGCCAGCAGCTTGATGCGGAACTATGGCTACACCTTC
j_call: TRBJ1-2
d_call: .
clone_size: .
v_call: TRBV5-8

cdr3_aa: CASSLFPAGGIQETQYF
cdr3_nt: TGTGCCAGCAGCTTATTCCCAGCGGGGGGTATCCAAGAGACCCAGTACTTC
j_call: TRBJ2-5
d_call: TRBD2
clone_size: .
v_call: TRBV7-8

cdr3_aa: CASSRTGVVDLGYTF
cdr3_nt: TGTGCCAGCAGCCGAACAGGGGTGGTCGACCTTGGCTACACCTTC
j_call: TRBJ1-2
d_call: TRBD1
clone_size: few
v_call: TRBV11-2

cdr3_aa: CASSSGIQGNYGYTF
cdr3_nt: TGTGCCAGCAGTTCGGGGATACAGGGTAACTATGGCTACACCTTC
j_call: TRBJ1-2
d_call: .
clone_size: once
v_call: TRBV28

cdr3_aa: CASSPHRGNRNTIYF
cdr3_nt: TGTGCCAGCAGCCCCCACAGGGGGAATAGAAACACCATATATTTT
j_call: TRBJ1-3
d_call: TRBD1
clone_size: .
v_call: TRBV9

cdr3_aa: CASSRAGGSYNEQFF
cdr3_nt: TGTGCCAGCAGCCGAGCGGGGGGCTCCTACAATGAGCAGTTCTTC
j_call: TRBJ2-1
d_call: TRBD2
clone_size: .
v_call: TRBV7-8

cdr3_aa: CASSLGTGETQYF
cdr3_nt: TGTGCCAGCAGCTTAGGGACAGGAGAGACCCAGTACTTC
j_call: TRBJ2-5
d_call: TRBD1
clone_size: once
v_call: TRBV11-1

cdr3_aa: CASRFGAGGSYEQYF
cdr3_nt: TGTGCCAGCCGCTTTGGGGCAGGGGGTTCCTACGAGCAGTACTTC
j_call: TRBJ2-7
d_call: TRBD1
clone_size: .
v_call: TRBV7-2

cdr3_aa: CASSEGSTGRMKGEKLFF
cdr3_nt: TGCGCCAGCAGCGAGGGGTCGACGGGGAGGATGAAGGGTGAAAAACTGTTTTTT
j_call: TRBJ1-4
d_call: .
clone_size: .
v_call: TRBV4-1

cdr3_aa: CASKPGQVSGYTF
cdr3_nt: TGTGCCAGCAAACCGGGACAGGTATCTGGCTACACCTTC
j_call: TRBJ1-2
d_call: TRBD1
clone_size: .
v_call: TRBV12-3/TRBV12-4

cdr3_aa: CASSWVRDNQPQHF
cdr3_nt: TGTGCCAGTAGTTGGGTCAGGGACAATCAGCCCCAGCATTTT
j_call: TRBJ1-5
d_call: .
clone_size: few
v_call: TRBV19

cdr3_aa: CASSLAGTDTQYF
cdr3_nt: TGCGCCAGCAGCTTGGCAGGCACAGATACGCAGTATTTT
j_call: TRBJ2-3
d_call: .
clone_size: .
v_call: TRBV5-1

cdr3_aa: CASIDGEGTEAFF
cdr3_nt: TGCGCCAGCATTGACGGGGAAGGCACTGAAGCTTTCTTT
j_call: TRBJ1-1
d_call: .
clone_size: .
v_call: TRBV4-1

cdr3_aa: CASSPFRGDTEAFF
cdr3_nt: TGTGCCAGCAGCCCTTTCCGGGGGGACACTGAAGCTTTCTTT
j_call: TRBJ1-1
d_call: .
clone_size: .
v_call: TRBV11-1

cdr3_aa: CASSQDKGGSTNEKLFF
cdr3_nt: TGCGCCAGCAGCCAAGATAAAGGGGGCTCAACTAATGAAAAACTGTTTTTT
j_call: TRBJ1-4
d_call: TRBD1
clone_size: once
v_call: TRBV4-1

cdr3_aa: CATWTGRGYGYTF
cdr3_nt: TGTGCCACCTGGACAGGGAGAGGGTATGGCTACACCTTC
j_call: TRBJ1-2
d_call: TRBD1
clone_size: .
v_call: TRBV19

cdr3_aa: CASRPTGGTQYF
cdr3_nt: TGTGCCAGCAGGCCTACAGGGGGGACCCAGTACTTC
j_call: TRBJ2-5
d_call: TRBD1
clone_size: .
v_call: TRBV28

cdr3_aa: CASSPDRGIYGYTF
cdr3_nt: TGCGCCAGCAGCCCCGATCGGGGGATCTATGGCTACACCTTC
j_call: TRBJ1-2
d_call: .
clone_size: .
v_call: TRBV5-1

cdr3_aa: CASRDTSRYGYTF
cdr3_nt: TGCGCCAGCCGGGACACAAGTCGCTATGGCTACACCTTC
j_call: TRBJ1-2
d_call: .
clone_size: few
v_call: TRBV5-1

cdr3_aa: CASSLGDRGNEKLFF
cdr3_nt: TGCGCCAGCAGCTTGGGGGACAGGGGGAATGAAAAACTGTTTTTT
j_call: TRBJ1-4
d_call: TRBD1
clone_size: .
v_call: TRBV5-1

cdr3_aa: CASSEMGSGELFF
cdr3_nt: TGTGCCAGCAGTGAAATGGGGAGCGGGGAGCTGTTTTTT
j_call: TRBJ2-2
d_call: .
clone_size: .
v_call: TRBV6-1

cdr3_aa: CAWSRTDQPQHF
cdr3_nt: TGTGCCTGGAGCAGGACAGATCAGCCCCAGCATTTT
j_call: TRBJ1-5
d_call: .
clone_size: .
v_call: TRBV30

cdr3_aa: CASSDSPGEGTEAFF
cdr3_nt: TGTGCCAGCAGTGACTCGCCAGGTGAGGGAACTGAAGCTTTCTTT
j_call: TRBJ1-1
d_call: .
clone_size: .
v_call: TRBV6-4

cdr3_aa: CASSWDWTYEQYF
cdr3_nt: TGCGCCAGCAGCTGGGACTGGACCTACGAGCAGTACTTC
j_call: TRBJ2-7
d_call: .
clone_size: .
v_call: TRBV5-1

cdr3_aa: CASSVGDRENQPQHF
cdr3_nt: TGTGCCAGCAGCGTAGGGGACAGGGAAAATCAGCCCCAGCATTTT
j_call: TRBJ1-5
d_call: TRBD1
clone_size: few
v_call: TRBV9

cdr3_aa: CASSPYRDGYTF
cdr3_nt: TGTGCCAGCTCACCTTACAGGGATGGCTACACCTTC
j_call: TRBJ1-2
d_call: .
clone_size: .
v_call: TRBV18

cdr3_aa: CASSANQRRATNEKLFF
cdr3_nt: TGTGCCAGCTCAGCCAATCAGAGGCGGGCAACTAATGAAAAACTGTTTTTT
j_call: TRBJ1-4
d_call: .
clone_size: .
v_call: TRBV18

cdr3_aa: CASSQAIRRELFF
cdr3_nt: TGTGCCAGCAGCCAAGCGATCAGGAGGGAGCTGTTTTTT
j_call: TRBJ2-2
d_call: .
clone_size: .
v_call: TRBV3-1/TRBV3-2

cdr3_aa: CASSMAGGWYNEQFF
cdr3_nt: TGTGCCAGTAGTATGGCCGGGGGGTGGTACAATGAGCAGTTCTTC
j_call: TRBJ2-1
d_call: TRBD2
clone_size: .
v_call: TRBV19

cdr3_aa: CASSLSRDRGTDTQYF
cdr3_nt: TGTGCCAGCAGCTTAAGCCGGGACAGGGGAACAGATACGCAGTATTTT
j_call: TRBJ2-3
d_call: TRBD1
clone_size: .
v_call: TRBV7-2

cdr3_aa: CASSIGTGLAEQYF
cdr3_nt: TGTGCCAGTAGTATTGGGACAGGGTTAGCCGAGCAGTACTTC
j_call: TRBJ2-7
d_call: TRBD1
clone_size: .
v_call: TRBV19

cdr3_aa: CASSSRGKGPEAFF
cdr3_nt: TGTGCCAGCAGCTCGCGGGGCAAAGGCCCTGAAGCTTTCTTT
j_call: TRBJ1-1
d_call: .
clone_size: .
v_call: TRBV7-2

cdr3_aa: CASSSMDRAEAFF
cdr3_nt: TGTGCCAGCAGCTCTATGGACAGGGCTGAAGCTTTCTTT
j_call: TRBJ1-1
d_call: TRBD1
clone_size: .
v_call: TRBV7-2

cdr3_aa: CAISEGGDNYGYTF
cdr3_nt: TGTGCCATCAGTGAAGGGGGGGATAACTATGGCTACACCTTC
j_call: TRBJ1-2
d_call: .
clone_size: .
v_call: TRBV10-3

cdr3_aa: CASSHRTSSYEQYF
cdr3_nt: TGCGCCAGCAGCCACCGTACCAGCTCCTACGAGCAGTACTTC
j_call: TRBJ2-7
d_call: .
clone_size: .
v_call: TRBV4-1

cdr3_aa: CAISESISTNQPQHF
cdr3_nt: TGTGCCATCAGTGAGTCGATATCCACTAATCAGCCCCAGCATTTT
j_call: TRBJ1-5
d_call: .
clone_size: .
v_call: TRBV10-3

cdr3_aa: CASSAVLREKLFF
cdr3_nt: TGTGCCAGCAGTGCGGTTTTGAGGGAAAAACTGTTTTTT
j_call: TRBJ1-4
d_call: .
clone_size: .
v_call: TRBV2

cdr3_aa: CASSFGTGNEQFF
cdr3_nt: TGTGCCAGCAGCTTTGGGACAGGCAATGAGCAGTTCTTC
j_call: TRBJ2-1
d_call: TRBD1
clone_size: .
v_call: TRBV5-4

cdr3_aa: CASSQGQGATGELFF
cdr3_nt: TGTGCCAGTAGTCAAGGACAGGGGGCCACCGGGGAGCTGTTTTTT
j_call: TRBJ2-2
d_call: TRBD1
clone_size: .
v_call: TRBV19

cdr3_aa: CASSWTGAGNTIYF
cdr3_nt: TGTGCCAGCAGTTGGACAGGGGCCGGAAACACCATATATTTT
j_call: TRBJ1-3
d_call: TRBD1
clone_size: .
v_call: TRBV28

cdr3_aa: CSAAKSTEAFF
cdr3_nt: TGCAGCGCCGCGAAAAGCACTGAAGCTTTCTTT
j_call: TRBJ1-1
d_call: .
clone_size: .
v_call: TRBV29-1

cdr3_aa: CASSPPAGGLTGELFF
cdr3_nt: TGTGCCAGCTCACCCCCGGCGGGGGGCTTAACCGGGGAGCTGTTTTTT
j_call: TRBJ2-2
d_call: TRBD2
clone_size: .
v_call: TRBV18